This record concerns one T cell receptor beta chain sequence. No cognate antigen has been identified for it. Base qualities are not provided; no much larger clone lies one nucleotide away. The germline V gene supplies CDR1 SNHLY and CDR2 FYNNEI. Spanning cysteine to phenylalanine, the CDR3 consists of 13 amino acids. Only the CDR3 DNA stays, 39 bases, in frame from base 1. Libraries came from the immunoSEQ multiplex PCR assay. TCRdb took over this immuneACCESS table, retaining in-frame rearrangements with V and J assigned. Such tables are incomplete; in checked studies, under half of the missing clones stem from an unresolved V gene, and the remainder is unexplained. Here the sample has more than 65,000 clones; 75% to 95% occur a single time. 0.37% of the sample is in the top ten clones. This specimen belongs to a study of technical replicates of blood from several donors (dated by TCRdb to 2017 to 2019).

The chain uses TRBV2 and TRBJ1-4; TRBD1 is a weak D gene call, 5 bases matching. The clonotype was recovered from a human donor in good health. Some clones in this sample may be carry-over from other donors' samples. The sequenced sample consisted of T cells isolated from PBMCs. The sequenced DNA: TGTGGGGGCAGGGATGGATTCAATGAAAAACTGTTTTTT. Its protein is CGGRDGFNEKLFF. Outside the CDR3, residues come from the reference TRBV2 and TRBJ1-4 proteins, so the full variable domain is: EPEVTQTPSHQVTQMGQEVILRCVPISNHLYFYWYRQILGQKVEFLVSFYNNEISEKSEIFDDQFSVERPDGSNFTLKIRSTKLEDSAMYFCGGRDGFNEKLFFGSGTQLSVL.